This TCR beta chain is from a study of blood T cell repertoires in COVID-19. Per the original data handling: Estimation of nucleated cell counts was performed using reference gene primer amplification. Clones were sequenced by immunoSEQ multiplex PCR, and TCRdb holds only the in-frame ones, with some missing. Clonal size and the V and J genes are those of that table, whereas D and trimming came from the DNA. This table has 120,000 to 150,000 clones, about 87% appearing once. Germline V gene lookup returns CDR1 SGHDN and CDR2 FVKESK. The CDR3 is 17 amino acids. Trimming shortened V by 4 bases and J by 2 bases, and 21 bases separated the two germline ends.

Sequences were obtained from peripheral blood. The chain uses TRBV14 and TRBJ2-7; D ambiguous. This TCR derives from a woman aged 45-65 years with active or convalescent COVID-19. The CDR3 sequence: CASSPPAFSTPAYEQYF. The CDR3, as DNA: TGTGCCAGCAGCCCTCCAGCTTTCTCGACACCGGCCTACGAGCAGTACTTC.